These 19 T cell receptor beta chains share one sample of origin, sequenced in a study of blood T cell repertoires in COVID-19. Sequencing was performed with immunoSEQ multiplex PCR; in TCRdb, only in-frame clones are kept and a portion is missing. The sample records about 130,000 clones, about 80% being singletons. The specimen sequenced was peripheral blood. Receptors were obtained from a man aged 35 to 55 with active or convalescent COVID-19.

This chain connects TRBV7-9 to TRBJ2-3; 10 nucleotides agree with TRBD2. With 2 bases clipped from V and 0 bases from J, the junction kept 2 bases outside the gene matches. CDR3 size: 16 residues. Germline V gene lookup returns CDR1 SEHNR and CDR2 FQNEAQ (reference sequence). The CDR3 nucleotides are TGTGCCAGCAGCTTACCTAGCGGGGGTAGCACAGATACGCAGTATTTT. It yields the protein CASSLPSGGSTDTQYF. The variable domain in full, completed from reference TRBV7-9 and TRBJ2-3, reads DTGVSQNPRHKITKRGQNVTFRCDPISEHNRLYWYRQTLGQGPEFLTYFQNEAQLEKSRLLSDRFSAERPKGSFSTLEIQRTEQGDSAMYLCASSLPSGGSTDTQYFGPGTRLTVL.

This clone was seen a single time. The V and J genes are TRBV5-5 and TRBJ1-1, with 7 bases matching TRBD1. The germline CDR1 and CDR2 sequences are SGHKS and YYEKEE (reference sequence). V lost 4 bases, J lost 1 base, and 1 base stayed unmatched. This CDR3 contains 13 residues. The CDR3 region has the DNA TGTGCCAGCAGCGGACAGGAGAACACTGAAGCTTTCTTT. Amino acid sequence: CASSGQENTEAFF.

The gene calls are TRBV7-9 and TRBJ2-5; D unresolved. From germline, CDR1 is SEHNR and CDR2 FQNEAQ (reference sequence). The V end was cut by 2 bases, the J end by 5 bases, with 15 bases between. This CDR3 is built from 15 residues. CDR3 DNA sequence: TGTGCCAGCAGCTTATCAGCGAAAGATGCGGAGACCCAGTACTTC. Amino acid sequence: CASSLSAKDAETQYF.

The chain uses TRBV6-1 and TRBJ1-1; unclear D gene. The CDR3 spans 14 residues. Germline V lookup: CDR1 MNHNS, CDR2 SASEGT. Trimming took off 2 bases at V and 6 bases at J, with 13 bases between the two ends. The CDR3 loop reads CASSENGGIAEAFF. The CDR3 nucleotides read TGTGCCAGCAGTGAAAACGGCGGGATCGCTGAAGCTTTCTTT.

The V and J genes are TRBV29-1 and TRBJ1-3, with D perhaps TRBD1 (6 bases). The CDR3 sequence is 13 residues long. The germline V gene encodes CDR1 SQVTM and CDR2 ANQGSEA. Trimming stripped 7 bases from V and 2 bases from J, with 12 bases between. The CDR3 bases are TGCAGCGGGGCAACAGGGACTGGAAACACCATATATTTT. It specifies CSGATGTGNTIYF.

This clone was observed a few times. The chain has TRBV6-4 and TRBJ2-6; 7 bases are a match to TRBD1. The germline V gene encodes CDR1 MRHNA and CDR2 SNTAGT. The CDR3 totals 17 residues. V trimming: 5 bases; J trimming: 0 bases; junction bases outside the gene matches: 7. The CDR3 region has the DNA TGTGCCAGCAGTAAGACAGGGAGTAGCTCTGGGGCCAACGTCCTGACTTTC. Its protein product is CASSKTGSSSGANVLTF.

V gene TRBV7-9 combines with J gene TRBJ2-3, with 9 bases lining up with TRBD2. V shed 1 base, J shed 0 bases, and the junction held 5 bases outside the gene matches. The CDR3 extends over 17 amino acids. Germline V gene data show CDR1 as SEHNR and CDR2 as FQNEAQ (reference sequence). In DNA, the CDR3 is TGTGCCAGCAGCTTAGTTGCGGGGGGGAAAAGCACAGATACGCAGTATTTT. This gives the protein CASSLVAGGKSTDTQYF.

The V call is TRBV29-1, the J call TRBJ2-1; D gene uncertain. The V gene's germline CDR1 is SQVTM and CDR2 ANQGSEA. Trimming cost V 3 bases and J 14 bases, with 20 bases left between them. The CDR3 loop spans 13 amino acids. CDR3: CSVEGLRVRSEFF. The CDR3 region has the DNA TGCAGCGTTGAGGGTCTTCGGGTAAGGTCCGAGTTCTTC.

J is TRBJ2-5 and V is TRBV5-4; 9 nucleotides line up with TRBD1. Germline-derived CDR1 and CDR2 are SGHNT and YYREEE (reference sequence). V shed 4 bases, J shed 5 bases, and the junction held 12 bases outside the gene matches. CDR3 size: 16 residues. The CDR3 loop reads CASSIYTGQGRETQYF. DNA of the CDR3: TGTGCCAGCAGCATCTACACGGGACAGGGTAGGGAGACCCAGTACTTC.

The V gene is TRBV11-2, the J gene TRBJ1-4; TRBD1 might be the D (5 bases). This CDR3 is built from 14 residues. V was shortened by 1 base and J by 4 bases, with 7 bases between the two germline ends. From germline, CDR1 is SGHAT and CDR2 FQNNGV. The CDR3 nucleotides are TGTGCCAGCAGCTTAGGGACAAATAATGAAAAACTGTTTTTT. This sequence encodes CASSLGTNNEKLFF.

The rearrangement joins TRBV10-3 to TRBJ2-1, with D perhaps TRBD2 (5 bases). From germline, CDR1 is ENHRY and CDR2 SYGVKD. This CDR3 has 17 amino acids. V lost 6 bases and J 10 bases, leaving 28 bases between the germline ends. CDR3 sequence: CAISGFGSGEASQEQFF. CDR3 sequence (DNA): TGTGCCATCAGCGGGTTCGGTTCCGGGGAAGCGTCACAGGAGCAGTTCTTC.

This sequence joins TRBV21-1 and TRBJ2-2; the table's D call TRBD2 went unverified against the DNA. TRBV21-1 represents a pseudogene. This CDR3 has 17 residues. CDR3 residues: CASSKRGGAESTGELFF. The CDR3 region has the DNA TGTGCCAGCAGCAAACGCGGGGGGGCCGAAAGTACCGGGGAGCTGTTTTTT.

This chain uses TRBV5-1 with TRBJ1-3; D not resolved. V was clipped by 5 bases and J by 0 bases, with 15 bases between them. In germline, CDR1 is SGHRS, CDR2 YFSETQ. This CDR3 is built from 16 residues. CDR3 region: CASRNRTGYSGNTIYF. The CDR3 nucleotides are TGCGCCAGCAGAAATCGAACGGGGTACTCTGGAAACACCATATATTTT.

This chain uses TRBV7-3 with TRBJ2-5, with D maybe TRBD2 (6 bases). The CDR3 runs to 14 residues. From germline, CDR1 is SGHTA and CDR2 FQGTGA. V was pared by 6 bases and J by 1 base, with 12 bases between. The CDR3 nucleotides read TGTGCCAGCAGTCTGAGCGGGTTCCAAGAGACCCAGTACTTC. The encoded protein is CASSLSGFQETQYF.

The chain has TRBV5-1 and TRBJ1-4, with D possibly being TRBD1 (5 bases). CDR3 length: 14 amino acids. Trimming took 1 base from V and 7 from J, leaving 11 bases between them. In germline, CDR1 is SGHRS, CDR2 YFSETQ. The CDR3 reads CASSLQGWTEKLFF. In nucleotides, the CDR3 is TGCGCCAGCAGCTTGCAGGGATGGACTGAAAAACTGTTTTTT.

The sample holds a few counts of this clone. The V and J genes are TRBV19 and TRBJ1-5; 8 nucleotides align to TRBD1. The CDR3 covers 16 residues. The junction had 4 bases not matched to a gene; V was cut back by 0 bases and J by 3 bases. The germline gives CDR1 LNHDA, CDR2 SQIVND (reference sequence). The CDR3 loop is CASSIDGQGVNQPQHF. CDR3 nucleotide sequence: TGTGCCAGTAGTATAGATGGACAGGGAGTCAATCAGCCCCAGCATTTT.

V and J are TRBV5-1 and TRBJ2-1, with TRBD1 matching 11 bases. The germline CDR1 and CDR2 sequences are SGHRS and YFSETQ. The J segment lost 4 bases and the V segment lost 4 bases, leaving 7 bases of the junction unmatched. CDR3 length: 16 residues. The CDR3 region is CASSTRTGGLYNEQFF. CDR3 bases: TGCGCCAGCAGCACTAGGACAGGGGGCTTGTACAATGAGCAGTTCTTC.

This clone was seen a few times. The chain recombines TRBV7-3 with TRBJ1-2; 8 bases are shared with TRBD1. Germline CDR1 is SGHTA and CDR2 is FQGTGA. The CDR3 has 15 amino acids. Losses at the gene ends were 1 base for V and 4 bases for J; bases not matched to a gene: 5. The CDR3 protein is CASSLNGGTGYGYTF. CDR3 DNA: TGTGCCAGCAGCTTAAATGGGGGGACAGGCTATGGCTACACCTTC.

J is TRBJ1-5 and V is TRBV20-1, with 8 positions matching TRBD1. This CDR3 contains 14 residues. The trim removed 3 bases at V and 7 bases at J, leaving 8 bases unmatched. Germline V gene sequence: CDR1 DFQATT, CDR2 SNEGSKA (reference sequence). CDR3 DNA: TGCAGTGCTAGTACCGGACAGGGTGGGCAGCCCCAGCATTTT. This translates into CSASTGQGGQPQHF.